The rows below give T cell receptor beta chains drawn from one sample of a study of cytomegalovirus exposure and HLA in healthy donors. Repertoires were generated with immunoSEQ multiplex PCR, while TCRdb's copy carries only in-frame clones and drops some. The sample holds about 55,000 clones, roughly 90% seen once. The specimen was PBMCs. Receptor source: a man between 18 and 35 years old in good health and CMV-seronegative. Each CDR3 is given with its conserved first and last residue. A D gene is named only where the DNA matches it firmly. The listing skips clone size in some rows; elsewhere it reads once, few, many or a size class.

j_gene,d_gene,abundance,v_gene,CDR3aa,CDR3nt
TRBJ1-2,TRBD1,.,TRBV2,CASSGTGNGGYTF,TGTGCCAGCAGTGGGACAGGGAATGGCGGCTACACCTTC
TRBJ2-5,.,.,TRBV28,CASSLPGEETQYF,TGTGCCAGCAGCCTGCCGGGGGAAGAGACCCAGTACTTC
TRBJ2-7,TRBD2,.,TRBV6-6,CASSERDTAYEQYF,TGTGCCAGCAGCGAGCGGGATACAGCCTACGAGCAGTACTTC
TRBJ2-5,TRBD2,.,TRBV7-8,CASSKLAGSLETQYF,TGTGCCAGCAGTAAACTAGCGGGGAGTTTGGAGACCCAGTACTTC
TRBJ1-4,TRBD1,.,TRBV6-1,CASSEPGTEPEKLFF,TGTGCCAGCAGCGAGCCGGGGACAGAGCCCGAAAAACTGTTTTTT
TRBJ2-1,TRBD2,.,TRBV5-1,CASSESLAGGGEQFF,TGCGCCAGCAGCGAATCACTAGCGGGAGGGGGTGAGCAGTTCTTC
TRBJ1-1,TRBD1,.,TRBV28,CASSLKTGWTEAFF,TGTGCCAGCAGTTTGAAGACAGGGTGGACTGAAGCTTTCTTT
TRBJ2-7,.,.,TRBV6-1,CASVTGMNEQYF,TGTGCCAGCGTTACAGGGATGAACGAGCAGTACTTC
TRBJ1-3,.,few,TRBV2,CASKGRGPSGNTIYF,TGTGCCAGCAAGGGTAGGGGCCCCTCTGGAAACACCATATATTTT
TRBJ2-7,.,few,TRBV29-1,CSVVWGVGYEQYF,TGCAGCGTTGTCTGGGGGGTCGGCTACGAGCAGTACTTC
TRBJ2-1,TRBD1,.,TRBV7-8,CASSLEDRVDYQQFF,TGTGCCAGCAGCTTAGAAGACAGGGTCGACTATCAGCAGTTCTTC
TRBJ2-7,TRBD2,once,TRBV5-5,CASTISSGGYEQYF,TGTGCCAGCACGATCTCATCGGGGGGCTACGAGCAGTACTTC
TRBJ2-3,TRBD1,.,TRBV29-1,CSIYSGTGDTQYF,TGCAGCATATACTCAGGGACAGGGGATACGCAGTATTTT
TRBJ1-2,TRBD1,few,TRBV18,CASSPDRGRPHYGYTF,TGTGCCAGCTCACCGGACAGGGGGCGCCCCCACTATGGCTACACCTTC
TRBJ2-1,.,.,TRBV27,CASSFSPYNNEQFF,TGTGCCAGCAGTTTTTCCCCTTACAACAATGAGCAGTTCTTC
TRBJ1-4,.,.,TRBV11-2,CASSSPREGEKLFF,TGTGCCAGCAGCTCACCCAGGGAGGGTGAAAAACTGTTTTTT
TRBJ1-5,.,.,TRBV7-2,CASSSQGNQPQHF,TGTGCCAGCAGCTCCCAGGGGAATCAGCCCCAGCATTTT
TRBJ2-1,TRBD2,.,TRBV7-9,CASSLRDSGTSGNNEQFF,TGTGCCAGCAGCTTAAGAGACTCCGGGACTAGCGGTAACAATGAGCAGTTCTTC
TRBJ2-1,.,.,TRBV7-3,CASSPKKRQGINNEQFF,TGTGCCAGCAGCCCCAAGAAAAGGCAGGGGATCAACAATGAGCAGTTCTTC
TRBJ1-2,.,.,TRBV28,CASSLSQYYGYTF,TGTGCCAGCAGTTTATCCCAATACTATGGCTACACCTTC
TRBJ2-6,.,.,TRBV6-5,CASKLQGSGANVLTF,TGTGCCAGCAAACTGCAGGGTTCTGGGGCCAACGTCCTGACTTTC
TRBJ2-4,TRBD2,once,TRBV28,CASSPILAVAKNIQYF,TGTGCCAGCAGTCCTATCCTAGCGGTAGCCAAAAACATTCAGTACTTC
TRBJ1-1,TRBD1,.,TRBV10-3,CAISRDSRTEAFF,TGTGCCATCAGCCGGGACAGTCGAACTGAAGCTTTCTTT
TRBJ1-3,.,.,TRBV2,CASSRSGGNTIYF,TGTGCCAGCAGTAGAAGCGGTGGAAACACCATATATTTT
TRBJ1-1,.,.,TRBV29-1,CSVEDLLMNTEAFF,TGCAGCGTTGAAGACCTACTAATGAACACTGAAGCTTTCTTT
TRBJ2-2,.,few,TRBV18,CASSPSPGAGELFF,TGTGCCAGCTCACCAAGCCCAGGGGCCGGGGAGCTGTTTTTT
TRBJ2-7,.,.,TRBV10-2,CASSESMVGVQYF,TGCGCCAGCAGTGAGTCGATGGTTGGAGTGCAGTACTTC
TRBJ2-5,.,.,TRBV2,CASGEVKETQYF,TGTGCCAGCGGGGAAGTCAAAGAGACCCAGTACTTC
TRBJ2-3,.,.,TRBV7-2,CASSLVLRSTDTQYF,TGTGCCAGCAGCTTAGTGTTGAGAAGCACAGATACGCAGTATTTT
TRBJ2-7,.,once,TRBV18,CASSPQGTSYEQYF,TGTGCCAGCTCACCTCAGGGAACGAGCTACGAGCAGTACTTC
TRBJ1-1,TRBD1,.,TRBV28,CASSAGGNTEAFF,TGTGCCAGCAGTGCAGGGGGAAACACTGAAGCTTTCTTT
TRBJ2-1,TRBD2,.,TRBV27,CASSLSETSGRIEQFF,TGTGCCAGCAGTTTATCGGAGACTAGCGGGAGGATTGAGCAGTTCTTC
TRBJ1-1,TRBD1,.,TRBV9,CASSGTGFTEAFF,TGTGCCAGCAGCGGGACAGGGTTCACTGAAGCTTTCTTT
TRBJ2-1,.,few,TRBV2,CASSIAASYNEQFF,TGTGCCAGCAGTATAGCGGCCTCCTACAATGAGCAGTTCTTC
TRBJ1-5,.,.,TRBV9,CASSVGPGGRGQPQHF,TGTGCCAGCAGCGTAGGTCCGGGAGGACGAGGGCAGCCCCAGCATTTT
TRBJ1-2,.,.,TRBV28,CASSFSGESYGYTF,TGTGCCAGCAGTTTTTCAGGGGAGTCCTATGGCTACACCTTC
TRBJ1-2,.,.,TRBV28,CASGPLAARSGGYTF,TGTGCCAGCGGACCTCTGGCGGCCCGTAGCGGTGGCTACACCTTC
TRBJ1-5,.,.,TRBV28,CASSLTGGNQPQHF,TGTGCCAGCAGTTTGACCGGGGGCAATCAGCCCCAGCATTTT
TRBJ1-2,TRBD1,.,TRBV7-2,CASSFRQGATYGYTF,TGTGCCAGCAGCTTTCGACAGGGGGCGACCTATGGCTACACCTTC
TRBJ2-7,.,once,TRBV19,CASGQTNEQYF,TGTGCCAGCGGACAGACCAACGAGCAGTACTTC
TRBJ2-1,.,.,TRBV7-7,CASSQTSSNEQFF,TGTGCTAGCAGCCAAACTAGTTCGAATGAGCAGTTCTTC
TRBJ2-7,.,.,TRBV30,CAWSRPPYEQYF,TGTGCCTGGAGTCGTCCCCCCTACGAGCAGTACTTC
TRBJ1-5,.,.,TRBV6-5,CASSYSRIQPQHF,TGTGCCAGCAGTTACTCGCGTATTCAGCCCCAGCATTTT
TRBJ2-1,TRBD2,.,TRBV5-1,CASSGEAGGSYNEQFF,TGCGCCAGCAGCGGTGAAGCGGGAGGGTCCTACAATGAGCAGTTCTTC
TRBJ2-7,.,.,TRBV28,CASSVGGGIYEQYF,TGTGCCAGCAGCGTGGGGGGAGGCATCTACGAGCAGTACTTC
TRBJ2-5,TRBD2,few,TRBV5-1,CASSSLAAGGTQYF,TGCGCCAGCAGCTCACTAGCGGCCGGAGGGACCCAGTACTTC
TRBJ2-7,TRBD1,.,TRBV2,CASTLGGQGAFEQYF,TGTGCCAGCACGCTGGGGGGACAGGGGGCATTCGAGCAGTACTTC
TRBJ2-6,TRBD1,once,TRBV28,CASSFGTAHSGANVLTF,TGTGCCAGCAGTTTTGGGACAGCCCACTCTGGGGCCAACGTCCTGACTTTC
TRBJ1-2,TRBD1,.,TRBV11-2,CASSLVRGRWNGYTF,TGTGCCAGCAGCTTAGTCAGGGGGCGATGGAATGGCTACACCTTC
TRBJ1-1,.,.,TRBV5-1,CASSRDSGDTEAFF,TGCGCCAGCAGCCGGGATTCCGGTGACACTGAAGCTTTCTTT
TRBJ1-5,.,.,TRBV4-2,CASSQEVGASQPQHF,TGTGCCAGCAGCCAAGAGGTGGGGGCGAGTCAGCCCCAGCATTTT